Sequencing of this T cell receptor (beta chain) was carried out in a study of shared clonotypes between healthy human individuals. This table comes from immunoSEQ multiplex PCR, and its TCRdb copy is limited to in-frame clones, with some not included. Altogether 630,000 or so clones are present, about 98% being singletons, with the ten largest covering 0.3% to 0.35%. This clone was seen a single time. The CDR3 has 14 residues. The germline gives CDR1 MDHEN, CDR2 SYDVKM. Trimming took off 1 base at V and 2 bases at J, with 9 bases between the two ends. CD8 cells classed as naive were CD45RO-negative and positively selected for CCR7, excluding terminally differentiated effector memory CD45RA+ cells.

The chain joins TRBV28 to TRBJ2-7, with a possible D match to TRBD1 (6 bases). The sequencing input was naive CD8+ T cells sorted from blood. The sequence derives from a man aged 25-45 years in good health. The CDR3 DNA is TGTGCCAGCAGTTTATTGGGGGCTCCCTACGAGCAGTACTTC. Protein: CASSLLGAPYEQYF.